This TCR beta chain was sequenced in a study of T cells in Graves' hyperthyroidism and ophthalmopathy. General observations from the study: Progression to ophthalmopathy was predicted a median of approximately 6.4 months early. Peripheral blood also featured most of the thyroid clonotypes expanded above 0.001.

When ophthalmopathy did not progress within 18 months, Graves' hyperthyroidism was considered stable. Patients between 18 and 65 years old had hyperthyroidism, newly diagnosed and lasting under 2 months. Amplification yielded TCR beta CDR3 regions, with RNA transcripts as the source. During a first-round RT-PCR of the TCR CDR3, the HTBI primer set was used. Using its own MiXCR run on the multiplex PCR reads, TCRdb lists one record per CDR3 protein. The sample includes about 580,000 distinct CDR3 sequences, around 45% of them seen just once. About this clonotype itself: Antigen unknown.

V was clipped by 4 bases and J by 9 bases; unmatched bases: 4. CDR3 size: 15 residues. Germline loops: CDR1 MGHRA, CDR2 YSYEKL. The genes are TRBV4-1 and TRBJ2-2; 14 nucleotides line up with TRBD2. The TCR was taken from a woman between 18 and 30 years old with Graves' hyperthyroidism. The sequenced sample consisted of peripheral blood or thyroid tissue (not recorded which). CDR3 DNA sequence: TGCGCCAGCAGCCTAGGGACTAGCGGGAGCTGGGAGCTGTTTTTT. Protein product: CASSLGTSGSWELFF.